Included here is one T cell receptor beta chain sequence, with context. Germline CDR1 reads LNHDA; CDR2 reads SQIVND (reference sequence). The CDR3 covers 14 residues. Trimming cost V 0 bases and J 8 bases, with 14 bases left between them. Assay used: immunoSEQ multiplex PCR; TCRdb lists only in-frame clones, some missing. The profile shows about 1 million clones, roughly 80% of them singletons. The entry originates in a study of shared clonotypes between healthy human individuals. What was sequenced was memory CD4+ T cells sorted from blood. As for subset: CD45RA-negative fraction. This chain joins TRBV19 and TRBJ2-7, with D hard to call. The receptor was derived from a young man in good health. The DNA for the CDR3 is TGTGCCAGTAGTATAGATCTATGGGCAGCTCAGCAGTACTTC. Its protein is CASSIDLWAAQQYF. The full variable domain, with the rest looked up from reference TRBV19 and TRBJ2-7, is DGGITQSPKYLFRKEGQNVTLSCEQNLNHDAMYWYRQDPGQGLRLIYYSQIVNDFQKGDIAEGYSVSREKKESFPLTVTSAQKNPTAFYLCASSIDLWAAQQYFGPGTRLTVT.